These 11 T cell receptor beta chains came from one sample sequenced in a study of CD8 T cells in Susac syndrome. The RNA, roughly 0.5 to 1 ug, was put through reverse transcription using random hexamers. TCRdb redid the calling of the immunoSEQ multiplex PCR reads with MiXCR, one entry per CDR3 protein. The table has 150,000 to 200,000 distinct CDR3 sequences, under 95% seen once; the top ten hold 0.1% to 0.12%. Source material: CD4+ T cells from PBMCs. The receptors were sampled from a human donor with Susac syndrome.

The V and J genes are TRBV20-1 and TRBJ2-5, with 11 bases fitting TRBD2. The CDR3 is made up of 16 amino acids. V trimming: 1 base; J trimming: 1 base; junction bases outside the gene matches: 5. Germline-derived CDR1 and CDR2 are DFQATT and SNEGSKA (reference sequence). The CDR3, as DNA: TGCAGTGCTAGAGTTAGCGGGGGGGGTTCCCAAGAGACCCAGTACTTC. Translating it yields CSARVSGGGSQETQYF.

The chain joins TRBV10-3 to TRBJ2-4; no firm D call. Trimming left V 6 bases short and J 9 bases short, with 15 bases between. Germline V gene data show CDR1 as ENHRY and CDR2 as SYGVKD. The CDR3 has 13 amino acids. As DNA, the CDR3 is TGTGCCATCAGGCCGAGCCCCGCTGGCATTCAGTACTTC. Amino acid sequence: CAIRPSPAGIQYF.

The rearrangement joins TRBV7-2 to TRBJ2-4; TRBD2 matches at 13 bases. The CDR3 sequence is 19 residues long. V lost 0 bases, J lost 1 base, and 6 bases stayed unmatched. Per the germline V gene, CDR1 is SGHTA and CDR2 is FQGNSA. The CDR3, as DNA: TGTGCCAGCAGCTTAGCGTCACTAGCGGGGGGGCGTGCCAAAAACATTCAGTACTTC. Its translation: CASSLASLAGGRAKNIQYF.

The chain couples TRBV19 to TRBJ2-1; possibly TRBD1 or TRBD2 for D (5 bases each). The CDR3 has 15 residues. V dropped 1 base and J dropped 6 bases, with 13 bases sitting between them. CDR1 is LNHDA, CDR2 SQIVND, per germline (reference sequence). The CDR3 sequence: CASSIAGARGNEQFF. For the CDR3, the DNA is TGTGCCAGTAGTATAGCCGGGGCTAGGGGCAATGAGCAGTTCTTC.

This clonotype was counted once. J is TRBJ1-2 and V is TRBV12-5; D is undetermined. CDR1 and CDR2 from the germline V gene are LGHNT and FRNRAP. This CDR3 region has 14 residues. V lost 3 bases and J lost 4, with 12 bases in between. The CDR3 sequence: CASGFSPLAYGYTF. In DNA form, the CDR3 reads TGTGCTAGTGGTTTCTCTCCCCTCGCCTATGGCTACACCTTC.

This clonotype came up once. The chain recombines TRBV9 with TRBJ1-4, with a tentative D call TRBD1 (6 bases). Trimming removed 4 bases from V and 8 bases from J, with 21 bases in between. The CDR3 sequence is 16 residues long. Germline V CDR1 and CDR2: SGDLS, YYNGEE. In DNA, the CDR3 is TGTGCCAGCAGCCCAGGGGTCGGTCGGCTAAAGGAAAAACTGTTTTTT. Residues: CASSPGVGRLKEKLFF.

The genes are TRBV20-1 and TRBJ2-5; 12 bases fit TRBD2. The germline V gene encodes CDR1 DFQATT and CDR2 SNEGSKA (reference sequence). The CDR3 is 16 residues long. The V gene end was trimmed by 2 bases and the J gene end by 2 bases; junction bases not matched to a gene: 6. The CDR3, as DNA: TGCAGTGCTAGATTCCCCCTAGCGGGGGGGCAAGAGACCCAGTACTTC. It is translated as CSARFPLAGGQETQYF.

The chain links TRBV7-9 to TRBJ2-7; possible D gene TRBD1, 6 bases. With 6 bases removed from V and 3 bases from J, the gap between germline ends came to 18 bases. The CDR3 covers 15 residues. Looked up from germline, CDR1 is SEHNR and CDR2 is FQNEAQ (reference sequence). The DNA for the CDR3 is TGTGCCAGCAGATTCCGGACAGCAGGCAGCTACGAGCAGTACTTC. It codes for CASRFRTAGSYEQYF.

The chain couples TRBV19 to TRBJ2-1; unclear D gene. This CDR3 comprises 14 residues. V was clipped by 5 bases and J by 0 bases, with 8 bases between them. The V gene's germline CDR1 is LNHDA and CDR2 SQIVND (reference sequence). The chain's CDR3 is CASSSKSSYNEQFF. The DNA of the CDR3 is TGTGCCAGTAGTTCAAAGAGCTCCTACAATGAGCAGTTCTTC. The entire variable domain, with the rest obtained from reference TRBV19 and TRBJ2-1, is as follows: DGGITQSPKYLFRKEGQNVTLSCEQNLNHDAMYWYRQDPGQGLRLIYYSQIVNDFQKGDIAEGYSVSREKKESFPLTVTSAQKNPTAFYLCASSSKSSYNEQFFGPGTRLTVL.

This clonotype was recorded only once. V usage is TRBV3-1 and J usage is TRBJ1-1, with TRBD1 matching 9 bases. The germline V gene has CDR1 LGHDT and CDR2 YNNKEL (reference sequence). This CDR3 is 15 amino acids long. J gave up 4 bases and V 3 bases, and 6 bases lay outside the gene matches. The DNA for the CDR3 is TGTGCCAGCAGCCAGTCACAGGGGGCTCTCACTGAAGCTTTCTTT. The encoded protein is CASSQSQGALTEAFF.

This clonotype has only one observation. CDR3 protein: CASSLAGTYFTYEQYF. DNA of the CDR3: TGTGCCAGCAGCCTCGCCGGGACATATTTCACCTACGAGCAGTACTTC. The rearrangement joins TRBV7-2 to TRBJ2-7; D possibly corresponds to TRBD1 (6 bases). The CDR3 is made up of 16 amino acids. The V and J ends lost 5 bases and 2 bases respectively, with 19 bases between them. The V gene's germline CDR1 is SGHTA and CDR2 FQGNSA.